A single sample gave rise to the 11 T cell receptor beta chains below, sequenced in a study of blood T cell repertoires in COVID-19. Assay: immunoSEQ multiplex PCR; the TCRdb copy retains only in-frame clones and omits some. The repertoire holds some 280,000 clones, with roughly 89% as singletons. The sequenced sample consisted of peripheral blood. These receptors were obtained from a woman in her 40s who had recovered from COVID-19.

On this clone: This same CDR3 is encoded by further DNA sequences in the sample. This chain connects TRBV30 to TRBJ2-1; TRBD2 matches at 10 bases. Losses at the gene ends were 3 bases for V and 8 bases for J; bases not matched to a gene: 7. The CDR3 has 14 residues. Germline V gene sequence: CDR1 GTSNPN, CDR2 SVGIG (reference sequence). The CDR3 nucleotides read TGTGCCTGGAGCGTGGGACTAGCGAGGGATGAGCAGTTCTTC. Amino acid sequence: CAWSVGLARDEQFF.

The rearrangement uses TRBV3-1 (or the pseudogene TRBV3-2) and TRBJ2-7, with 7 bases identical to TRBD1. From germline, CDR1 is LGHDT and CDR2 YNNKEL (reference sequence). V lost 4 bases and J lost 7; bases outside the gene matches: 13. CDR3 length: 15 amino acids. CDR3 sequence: CASSRATGWAIEQYF. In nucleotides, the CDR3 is TGTGCCAGCAGCCGAGCGACAGGGTGGGCTATAGAGCAGTACTTC.

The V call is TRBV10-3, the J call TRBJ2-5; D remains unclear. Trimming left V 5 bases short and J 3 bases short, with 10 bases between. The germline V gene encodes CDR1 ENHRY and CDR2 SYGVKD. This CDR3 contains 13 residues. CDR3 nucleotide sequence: TGTGCCATCAGTCAAGCTGAAAAAGAGACCCAGTACTTC. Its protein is CAISQAEKETQYF.

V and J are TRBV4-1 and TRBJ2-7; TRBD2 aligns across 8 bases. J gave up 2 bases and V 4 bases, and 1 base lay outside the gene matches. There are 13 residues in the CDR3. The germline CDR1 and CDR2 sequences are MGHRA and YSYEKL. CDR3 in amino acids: CASSPGGPYEQYF. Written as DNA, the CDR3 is TGCGCCAGCAGCCCGGGAGGGCCCTACGAGCAGTACTTC.

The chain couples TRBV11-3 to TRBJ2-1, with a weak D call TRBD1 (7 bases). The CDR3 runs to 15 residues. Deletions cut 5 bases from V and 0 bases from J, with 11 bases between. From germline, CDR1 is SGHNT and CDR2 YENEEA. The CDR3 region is CASSRRDSSYNEQFF. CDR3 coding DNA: TGTGCCAGCAGCCGGCGGGACAGCTCCTACAATGAGCAGTTCTTC. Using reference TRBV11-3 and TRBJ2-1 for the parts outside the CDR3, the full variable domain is EAGVVQSPRYKIIEKKQPVAFWCNPISGHNTLYWYLQNLGQGPELLIRYENEEAVDDSQLPKDRFSAERLKGVDSTLKIQPAELGDSAVYLCASSRRDSSYNEQFFGPGTRLTVL.

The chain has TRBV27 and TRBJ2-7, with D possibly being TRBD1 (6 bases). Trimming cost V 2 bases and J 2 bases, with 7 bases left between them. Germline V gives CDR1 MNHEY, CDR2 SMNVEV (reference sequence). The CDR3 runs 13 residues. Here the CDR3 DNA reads TGTGCCAGCAGTTTACAGGGGCCCTACGAGCAGTACTTC. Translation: CASSLQGPYEQYF.

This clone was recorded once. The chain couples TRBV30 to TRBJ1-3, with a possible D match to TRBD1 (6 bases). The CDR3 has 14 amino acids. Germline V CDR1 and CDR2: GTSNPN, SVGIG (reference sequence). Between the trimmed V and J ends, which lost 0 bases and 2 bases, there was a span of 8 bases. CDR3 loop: CAWSVKGAGNTIYF. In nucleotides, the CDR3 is TGTGCCTGGAGTGTAAAGGGGGCTGGAAACACCATATATTTT. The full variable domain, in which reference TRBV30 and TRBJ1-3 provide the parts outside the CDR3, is SQTIHQWPATLVQPVGSPLSLECTVEGTSNPNLYWYRQAAGRGLQLLFYSVGIGQISSEVPQNLSASRPQDRQFILSSKKLLLSDSGFYLCAWSVKGAGNTIYFGEGSWLTVV.

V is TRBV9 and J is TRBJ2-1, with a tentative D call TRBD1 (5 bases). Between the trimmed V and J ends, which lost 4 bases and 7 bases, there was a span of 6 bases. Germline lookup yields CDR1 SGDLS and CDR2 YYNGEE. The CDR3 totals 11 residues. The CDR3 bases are TGTGCCAGCAGCTACAGGAATGAGCAGTTCTTC. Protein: CASSYRNEQFF.

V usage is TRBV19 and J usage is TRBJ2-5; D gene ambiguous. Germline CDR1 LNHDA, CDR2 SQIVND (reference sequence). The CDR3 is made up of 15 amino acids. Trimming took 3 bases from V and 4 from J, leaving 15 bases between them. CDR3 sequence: CASSIAGPLGETQYF. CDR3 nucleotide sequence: TGTGCCAGTAGTATTGCTGGGCCGTTGGGAGAGACCCAGTACTTC.

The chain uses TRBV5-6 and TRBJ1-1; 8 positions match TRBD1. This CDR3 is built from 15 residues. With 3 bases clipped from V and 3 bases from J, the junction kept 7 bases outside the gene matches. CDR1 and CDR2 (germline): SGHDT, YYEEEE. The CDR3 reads CASSSQGALDTEAFF. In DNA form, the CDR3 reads TGTGCCAGCAGCTCGCAGGGGGCGCTGGACACTGAAGCTTTCTTT.

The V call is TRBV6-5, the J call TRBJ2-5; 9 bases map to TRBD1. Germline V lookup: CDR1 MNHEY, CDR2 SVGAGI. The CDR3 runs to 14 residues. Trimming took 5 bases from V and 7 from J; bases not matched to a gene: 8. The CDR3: CASSPTGGEGTQYF. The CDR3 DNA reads TGTGCCAGCAGTCCCACAGGGGGCGAAGGGACCCAGTACTTC.